These 20 T cell receptor beta chains were all obtained from the same sample, sequenced in a study of cytomegalovirus exposure and HLA in healthy donors. The PCR contained 60 Vbeta and 13 Jbeta primers. Generated by immunoSEQ multiplex PCR, the TCRdb table keeps only in-frame clones and is missing some. The sample holds 150,000 to 200,000 clones, approximately 84% seen once. The sample taken for sequencing was PBMCs. The receptors originated from a male donor in good health and CMV-seropositive.

The rearrangement uses TRBV7-3 and TRBJ1-6, with 7 bases identical to TRBD1. Losses at the gene ends were 4 bases for V and 4 bases for J; bases not matched to a gene: 7. The CDR3 is 16 residues long. In germline, CDR1 is SGHTA, CDR2 FQGTGA. The DNA for the CDR3 is TGTGCCAGCAGCTCCATCCGACAGGGTTATAATTCACCCCTCCACTTT. It codes for CASSSIRQGYNSPLHF.

The gene calls are TRBV27 and TRBJ2-7; 9 bases agree with TRBD1. V lost 5 bases to trimming and J lost 3 bases; unmatched junction nucleotides: 5. Germline values: CDR1 MNHEY, CDR2 SMNVEV (reference sequence). This CDR3 comprises 14 residues. Here the CDR3 DNA reads TGTGCCAGCAGTGGGGGACAGGGTCGCTACGAGCAGTACTTC. Protein: CASSGGQGRYEQYF.

V usage is TRBV7-2 and J usage is TRBJ2-1; no clear D. The V end was cut by 5 bases, the J end by 8 bases, with 10 bases between. This CDR3 has 12 amino acids. The germline CDR1 and CDR2 sequences are SGHTA and FQGNSA. The CDR3 coding sequence is TGTGCCAGCAGCGACACCTGGGATGAGCAGTTCTTC. It specifies CASSDTWDEQFF.

This chain uses TRBV7-9 with TRBJ2-1, with D possibly being TRBD2 (5 bases). Trimming shortened V by 5 bases and J by 6 bases, and 14 bases separated the two germline ends. The CDR3 extends over 14 amino acids. The germline V gene encodes CDR1 SEHNR and CDR2 FQNEAQ (reference sequence). The CDR3 protein is CASSPRTGINEQFF. In DNA form, the CDR3 reads TGTGCCAGCAGCCCAAGGACTGGGATCAATGAGCAGTTCTTC.

This clone was seen only a few times. The rearrangement links TRBV2 to TRBJ2-7; TRBD1 matches 7 bases. This CDR3 spans 14 amino acids. Germline assignment: CDR1 SNHLY and CDR2 FYNNEI. The V gene end was trimmed by 5 bases and the J gene end by 7 bases; junction bases not matched to a gene: 11. CDR3: CASSFRQGRGEQYF. CDR3 DNA: TGTGCCAGCAGTTTTAGACAGGGTCGTGGGGAGCAGTACTTC.

On this clone itself: One end of the junction does not line up with germline, which may come from a read error. The chain uses TRBV11-1 and TRBJ1-1; D unresolved. The CDR3 has 13 amino acids. Germline values: CDR1 SGHAT, CDR2 FQDESV (reference sequence). CDR3 residues: CASSIQMNAEAFF. For the CDR3, the DNA is TGTGCCAGCAGCATACAGATGAACGCTGAAGCTTTCTTT.

There are a few counts of this clone. The chain combines TRBV30 with TRBJ2-7, with D perhaps matching TRBD1 (5 bases). Germline loops: CDR1 GTSNPN, CDR2 SVGIG (reference sequence). The CDR3 spans 12 residues. Trimming removed 6 bases at V and 0 bases at J, with 9 bases between. The DNA of the CDR3 is TGTGCCTGCCAGACAGACTCCTACGAGCAGTACTTC. Translation: CACQTDSYEQYF.

The rearrangement joins TRBV11-3 to TRBJ2-7; 7 nucleotides agree with TRBD1. Germline loops: CDR1 SGHNT, CDR2 YENEEA. There are 12 residues in the CDR3. V trimming: 5 bases; J trimming: 3 bases; junction bases outside the gene matches: 1. CDR3 amino acids: CASSGTDYEQYF. The CDR3, as DNA: TGTGCCAGCAGCGGGACAGACTACGAGCAGTACTTC. The full variable domain, completed using reference TRBV11-3 and TRBJ2-7, is EAGVVQSPRYKIIEKKQPVAFWCNPISGHNTLYWYLQNLGQGPELLIRYENEEAVDDSQLPKDRFSAERLKGVDSTLKIQPAELGDSAVYLCASSGTDYEQYFGPGTRLTVT.

The rearrangement joins TRBV29-1 to TRBJ2-7; 10 bases agree with TRBD1. J was trimmed by 7 bases and V by 6 bases; bases with no gene match: 12. Germline V gene sequence: CDR1 SQVTM, CDR2 ANQGSEA. The CDR3 extends over 14 amino acids. The CDR3 DNA is TGCAGCGTCGAGCGCGGGACAGGGGCCGCGGAGCAGTACTTC. Translating it yields CSVERGTGAAEQYF.

The chain links TRBV5-1 to TRBJ1-5; no reliable D call. Germline V gene sequence: CDR1 SGHRS, CDR2 YFSETQ. V was pared by 3 bases and J by 0 bases, with 13 bases between. The CDR3 spans 16 residues. CDR3 DNA sequence: TGCGCCAGCAGCTCCGCCCCGGTTACTAGCAATCAGCCCCAGCATTTT. This translates into CASSSAPVTSNQPQHF.

The rearrangement joins TRBV14 to TRBJ2-1; weak D call: TRBD1 (6 bases). CDR1 is SGHDN, CDR2 FVKESK, per germline. Trimming pared 4 bases from V and 10 bases from J, leaving 11 bases between. The CDR3 contains 12 residues. CDR3 region: CASSPQGWEQFF. The CDR3 DNA reads as TGTGCCAGCAGCCCCCAGGGGTGGGAGCAGTTCTTC.

CDR3 sequence (DNA): TGTGCCAGCAGCTCCACGGGACTTCTTCGGGAGACCCAGTACTTC. Amino acid sequence: CASSSTGLLRETQYF. The chain links TRBV6-5 to TRBJ2-5, with D maybe TRBD2 (6 bases). With 6 bases removed from V and 5 bases from J, the gap between germline ends came to 19 bases. Germline V gene lookup returns CDR1 MNHEY and CDR2 SVGAGI. This CDR3 is built from 15 residues.

The CDR3 DNA is TGTGCCAGCAGCCCGGACGGGGGCTCCTACGAGCAGTACTTC. Its translation: CASSPDGGSYEQYF. This rearrangement joins TRBV5-6 to TRBJ2-7; a possible D gene is TRBD2 (6 bases). This CDR3 comprises 14 residues. Germline CDR1 SGHDT, CDR2 YYEEEE. Trimming shortened V by 4 bases and J by 0 bases, and 11 bases separated the two germline ends.

The chain has TRBV7-9 and TRBJ2-7, with D unresolved. The V and J ends lost 8 bases and 6 bases respectively, with 23 bases between them. Germline CDR1 is SEHNR and CDR2 is FQNEAQ (reference sequence). The CDR3 has 15 amino acids. Here the CDR3 DNA reads TGTGCCAGCGGCGACCTTGGCACCACCCCGGGCGAGCAGTACTTC. Its translation is CASGDLGTTPGEQYF.

This clone was found a few times. The chain is built from TRBV9 and TRBJ2-7; 7 nucleotides align to TRBD2. The junction had 3 bases not matched to a gene; V was cut back by 0 bases and J by 6 bases. Germline loops: CDR1 SGDLS, CDR2 YYNGEE. CDR3 length: 13 amino acids. The CDR3 nucleotides read TGTGCCAGCAGCGTAGGGGGGGGAAGCGAGCAGTACTTC. Translating it yields CASSVGGGSEQYF. The full variable domain, in which reference TRBV9 and TRBJ2-7 provide the parts outside the CDR3, is DSGVTQTPKHLITATGQRVTLRCSPRSGDLSVYWYQQSLDQGLQFLIQYYNGEERAKGNILERFSAQQFPDLHSELNLSSLELGDSALYFCASSVGGGSEQYFGPGTRLTVT.

The chain employs TRBV11-3 and TRBJ2-5; weak D call: TRBD2 (6 bases). The CDR3 consists of 13 residues. The germline CDR1 and CDR2 sequences are SGHNT and YENEEA. Trimming shortened V by 5 bases and J by 5 bases, and 12 bases separated the two germline ends. The CDR3 bases are TGTGCCAGCAGCCAGCCCGCGGGGGAGACCCAGTACTTC. Its protein is CASSQPAGETQYF.

The genes are TRBV27 and TRBJ1-3; 8 bases are shared with TRBD1. V lost 6 bases, J lost 3 bases, and 7 bases stayed unmatched. The germline V gene has CDR1 MNHEY and CDR2 SMNVEV (reference sequence). The CDR3 loop spans 15 amino acids. Here the CDR3 reads CASSPGTGFGNTIYF. CDR3 bases: TGTGCCAGCAGCCCCGGGACAGGCTTTGGAAACACCATATATTTT.

On this clone itself: Additional DNA sequences in this sample encode the identical CDR3. The chain links TRBV7-9 to TRBJ2-1; no reliable D call. Germline V lookup: CDR1 SEHNR, CDR2 FQNEAQ (reference sequence). This CDR3 spans 12 amino acids. The V gene lost 1 base and the J gene lost 6 bases, with 4 bases spanning the gap. This CDR3 reads CASSLGANEQFF. The CDR3 DNA sequence: TGTGCCAGCAGCTTAGGAGCCAATGAGCAGTTCTTC.

V and J are TRBV27 and TRBJ1-1; D not resolved. The CDR3 runs 12 residues. Per the germline V gene, CDR1 is MNHEY and CDR2 is SMNVEV (reference sequence). V was pared by 7 bases and J by 3 bases, with 9 bases between. The CDR3 sequence: CASIGLDTEAFF. CDR3 coding DNA: TGTGCCAGCATTGGGCTCGACACTGAAGCTTTCTTT.

The chain joins TRBV5-5 to TRBJ2-7; maybe TRBD2 (6 bases). This CDR3 is 11 amino acids long. Germline CDR1 and CDR2: SGHKS and YYEKEE (reference sequence). With 5 bases removed from V and 9 bases from J, the gap between germline ends came to 12 bases. CDR3 in DNA: TGTGCCAGCAGTTCACGGGACTCGCAGTACTTC. Translating it yields CASSSRDSQYF.